What follows are 9 T cell receptor beta chains derived from one specimen sequenced in a study of blood T cell repertoires in COVID-19. Method: immunoSEQ multiplex PCR; TCRdb's copy keeps in-frame clones and lacks some. The data show approximately 530,000 clones, roughly 91% seen once. Material: peripheral blood. Receptor source: a woman aged 50 to 60 with COVID-19, enrolled during active disease.

The chain combines TRBV5-4 with TRBJ2-7; 7 positions agree with TRBD1. Germline CDR1 is SGHNT and CDR2 is YYREEE (reference sequence). V lost 2 bases, J lost 4 bases, and 3 bases stayed unmatched. This CDR3 has 13 residues. The DNA of the CDR3 is TGTGCCAGCAGCTTTCCGGGACAGTACGAGCAGTACTTC. Its protein product is CASSFPGQYEQYF. The full variable domain, with the rest looked up from reference TRBV5-4 and TRBJ2-7, is ETGVTQSPTHLIKTRGQQVTLRCSSQSGHNTVSWYQQALGQGPQFIFQYYREEENGRGNFPPRFSGLQFPNYSSELNVNALELDDSALYLCASSFPGQYEQYFGPGTRLTVT.

The chain has TRBV19 and TRBJ2-1, with 8 bases aligning to TRBD1. V lost 4 bases and J lost 5; bases outside the gene matches: 4. The CDR3 consists of 14 residues. The V gene's germline CDR1 is LNHDA and CDR2 SQIVND (reference sequence). The CDR3: CASSKRQGNNEQFF. The CDR3 DNA follows: TGTGCCAGTAGTAAGCGACAGGGGAACAATGAGCAGTTCTTC.

This clone occurred once. The chain uses TRBV27 and TRBJ2-7, with D perhaps matching TRBD1 (5 bases). The CDR3 is 14 residues long. Between the trimmed V and J ends, which lost 3 bases and 2 bases, there was a span of 11 bases. The germline CDR1 and CDR2 sequences are MNHEY and SMNVEV (reference sequence). The CDR3 region has the DNA TGTGCCAGCAGTTTTTCTCAGGGAACCTACGAGCAGTACTTC. Translating gives CASSFSQGTYEQYF.

The chain links TRBV5-1 to TRBJ1-2, with TRBD1 identical over 8 bases. The ends lost 4 bases at V and 7 bases at J; junction bases unmatched: 6. The CDR3 loop spans 13 amino acids. Germline V gene lookup returns CDR1 SGHRS and CDR2 YFSETQ. The chain's CDR3 is CASSTGQGSGYTF. CDR3 sequence (DNA): TGCGCCAGCAGCACAGGACAGGGTAGTGGCTACACCTTC.

This rearrangement joins TRBV11-2 to TRBJ1-4; 7 positions agree with TRBD1. The germline V gene has CDR1 SGHAT and CDR2 FQNNGV. There are 14 residues in the CDR3. V shed 2 bases and J 8 bases; nucleotides not matched to a gene: 5. The CDR3 bases are TGTGCCAGCAGCTTACAGGGGGTTAACGAAAAACTGTTTTTT. As protein: CASSLQGVNEKLFF.

The V and J genes are TRBV3-1 (or the pseudogene TRBV3-2) and TRBJ2-5, with 9 bases aligning to TRBD2. The CDR3 runs 17 residues. Germline CDR1 reads LGHDT; CDR2 reads YNNKEL (reference sequence). Trimming at V came to 3 bases and at J to 4 bases, leaving 12 bases not matched to a gene. The CDR3 DNA is TGTGCCAGCAGCCAGCTAGCGGGGAATATAGCGGTAGAGACCCAGTACTTC. The encoded protein is CASSQLAGNIAVETQYF.

The chain links TRBV3-1 (or the pseudogene TRBV3-2) to TRBJ2-1; D gene ambiguous. Germline CDR1 is LGHDT and CDR2 is YNNKEL (reference sequence). The V end was cut by 0 bases, the J end by 10 bases, with 7 bases between. The CDR3 spans 12 residues. Here the CDR3 reads CASSQDSKEQFF. The CDR3 DNA sequence: TGTGCCAGCAGCCAAGATAGCAAGGAGCAGTTCTTC.

J is TRBJ2-4 and V is TRBV29-1, with D tentatively TRBD2 (6 bases). The CDR3 is 12 amino acids. The V gene lost 6 bases and the J gene lost 7 bases, with 13 bases spanning the gap. The germline CDR1 and CDR2 sequences are SQVTM and ANQGSEA. The chain's CDR3 is CSVDVGRNIQYF. The DNA of the CDR3 is TGCAGCGTCGACGTGGGGAGGAACATTCAGTACTTC.

This clone was seen only once. The chain recombines TRBV28 with TRBJ2-2; TRBD2 is a possible D gene (6 bases). Germline V CDR1 and CDR2: MDHEN, SYDVKM. The CDR3 spans 15 residues. V was cut by 5 bases and J by 1 base, with 11 bases left in between. The CDR3 DNA is TGTGCCAGCAGTCCCGGGGACTGGAACACCGGGGAGCTGTTTTTT. Translating it yields CASSPGDWNTGELFF.